One and the same sample provided the 8 T cell receptor beta chains below, sequenced in a study of tumor and adjacent non-tumor tissue in lung cancer. Three rounds of nested PCR, following a modified ARM-PCR protocol, produced the TCRbeta library. One entry per CDR3 protein results from TCRdb running MiXCR on the multiplex PCR reads. The table records over 85,000 distinct CDR3 sequences, under 90% of them present only once. This sample's RNA came from whole unsorted tissue. The sequenced material came from lung tumor tissue. The receptors were gathered from a man between 65 and 85 years old with non-small cell lung cancer.

This clonotype was recorded at least ten times. The chain recombines TRBV7-9 with TRBJ1-2; possible D gene TRBD1, 5 bases. Germline V gene lookup returns CDR1 SEHNR and CDR2 FQNEAQ (reference sequence). This CDR3 has 16 residues. V was trimmed by 6 bases and J by 3 bases, leaving 20 bases between them. CDR3 sequence (DNA): TGTGCCAGCAGTCCACCAAGGGTGCGGGGCGACTATGGCTACACCTTC. Translated: CASSPPRVRGDYGYTF.

A word on this clonotype: One junction end does not reproduce the germline sequence, and a read error may be involved. The V gene is TRBV29-1, the J gene TRBJ2-2; 9 bases line up with TRBD2. The CDR3 has 14 amino acids. In germline, CDR1 is SQVTM, CDR2 ANQGSEA. The CDR3 spells CSADVAGDTGEMFF. The CDR3 region has the DNA TGTAGCGCTGACGTAGCGGGGGACACCGGGGAGATGTTTTTT.

With respect to this clonotype: The junction and the germline gene differ at one end; a read error may be behind it. This rearrangement joins TRBV28 to TRBJ2-3; 9 nucleotides agree with TRBD2. Germline V gives CDR1 MDHEN, CDR2 SYDVKM. The CDR3 covers 15 residues. The CDR3 sequence: CASSELAGGVDTQYF. The CDR3 DNA follows: TGTGCCAGCAGCGAACTAGCGGGCGGGGTAGATACGCAATATTTT.

As concerns this clonotype: One junction end disagrees with the germline gene, perhaps due to a read error. The rearrangement uses TRBV6-5 and TRBJ2-5; D unresolved. CDR3 size: 17 residues. CDR1 and CDR2 from the germline V gene are MNHEY and SVGAGI. The CDR3 DNA reads as TGTGCCAGCAGTTCCGCCAGGATAGGGTTCCCACAAGAGACCCAATACTTC. Protein product: CASSSARIGFPQETQYF.

Worth noting for this clonotype: Sequence at one end of the junction differs from germline and may be a read error. V is TRBV6-6 and J is TRBJ2-2; 7 nucleotides line up with TRBD1. The CDR3 covers 17 residues. CDR1 is MNHNY, CDR2 SVGAGI, per germline (reference sequence). CDR3 amino acids: CARSYPRRDSNTWELFF. In DNA, the CDR3 is TGTGCCAGGAGTTACCCGCGCAGGGACAGCAACACCTGGGAGCTGTTTTTT.

As concerns this clonotype: Its ends do not fully match the called genes, so a read error is possible. This sequence joins TRBV19 and TRBJ2-1; the D gene is possibly TRBD1 (6 bases). The CDR3 spans 17 residues. Looked up from germline, CDR1 is LNHDA and CDR2 is SQIVND (reference sequence). The CDR3: CGSSIKLAGAVLNEQFF. The CDR3, as DNA: TGTGGCAGTAGTATAAAGTTGGCAGGGGCGGTCCTCAATGAGCAGTTTTTC.

This clonotype has only one observation. This rearrangement joins TRBV6-2 or TRBV6-3 to TRBJ2-5; TRBD1 agrees at 8 bases. Unmatched junction bases numbered 14, after V lost 6 bases and J lost 5 bases. The V gene's germline CDR1 is MNHEY and CDR2 SVGEGT. CDR3 length: 16 residues. CDR3 residues: CASSLREQGVRETQYF. DNA for the CDR3: TGTGCCAGCAGCCTCCGTGAACAGGGGGTTCGGGAGACCCAGTACTTC.

As for this clonotype: One end of the junction fails to match germline, which may point to a read error. The V call is TRBV5-4, the J call TRBJ2-5, with 7 bases aligning to TRBD2. Germline lookup yields CDR1 SGHNT and CDR2 YYREEE (reference sequence). This CDR3 comprises 17 residues. CDR3 nucleotides: TGTGCCAGTAGCTTGGAGCTAGCGGAAGGTTCGTTAGAGACCCAGTACTTC. It translates to CASSLELAEGSLETQYF.